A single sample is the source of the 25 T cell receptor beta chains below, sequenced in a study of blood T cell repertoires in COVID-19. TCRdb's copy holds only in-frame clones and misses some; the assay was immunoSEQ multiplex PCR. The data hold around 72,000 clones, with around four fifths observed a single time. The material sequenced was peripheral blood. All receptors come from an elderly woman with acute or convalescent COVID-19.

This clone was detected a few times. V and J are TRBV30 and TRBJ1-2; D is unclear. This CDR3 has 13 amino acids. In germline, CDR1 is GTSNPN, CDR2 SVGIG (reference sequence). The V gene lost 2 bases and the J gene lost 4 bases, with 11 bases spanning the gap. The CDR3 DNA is TGTGCCTGGAGTCCGCATAGCGTCTATGGCTACACCTTC. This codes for CAWSPHSVYGYTF.

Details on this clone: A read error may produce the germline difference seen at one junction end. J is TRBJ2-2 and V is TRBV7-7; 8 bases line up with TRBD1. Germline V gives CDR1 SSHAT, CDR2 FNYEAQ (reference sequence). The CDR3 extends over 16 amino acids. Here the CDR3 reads CASSLARGLNTGELFF. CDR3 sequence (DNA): TGTGCTAGCAGCTTAGCCAGGGGGCTGAACACCGGGGAGCTGTTTTTT.

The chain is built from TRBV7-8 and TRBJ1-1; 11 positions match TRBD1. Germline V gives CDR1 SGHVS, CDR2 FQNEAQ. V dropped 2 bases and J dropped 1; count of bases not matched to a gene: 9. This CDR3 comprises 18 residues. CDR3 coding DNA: TGTGCCAGCAGCTTAAGGACAGGGGGCGCGAGCGGGAACACTGAAGCTTTCTTT. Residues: CASSLRTGGASGNTEAFF.

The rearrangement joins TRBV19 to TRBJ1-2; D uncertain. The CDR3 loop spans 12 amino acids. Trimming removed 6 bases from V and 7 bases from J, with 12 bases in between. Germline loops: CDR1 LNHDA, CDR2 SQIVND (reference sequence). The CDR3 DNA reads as TGTGCCAGTAGCCGAGAGTCAGGTGGCTACACCTTC. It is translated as CASSRESGGYTF.

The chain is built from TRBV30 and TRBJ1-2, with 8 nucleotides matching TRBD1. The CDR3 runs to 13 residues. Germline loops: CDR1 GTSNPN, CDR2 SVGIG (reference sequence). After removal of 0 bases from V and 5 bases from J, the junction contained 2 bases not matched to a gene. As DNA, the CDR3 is TGTGCCTGGAGTGTTGGACAGGGTTATGGCTACACCTTC. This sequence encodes CAWSVGQGYGYTF. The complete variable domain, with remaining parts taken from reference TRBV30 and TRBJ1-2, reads SQTIHQWPATLVQPVGSPLSLECTVEGTSNPNLYWYRQAAGRGLQLLFYSVGIGQISSEVPQNLSASRPQDRQFILSSKKLLLSDSGFYLCAWSVGQGYGYTFGSGTRLTVV.

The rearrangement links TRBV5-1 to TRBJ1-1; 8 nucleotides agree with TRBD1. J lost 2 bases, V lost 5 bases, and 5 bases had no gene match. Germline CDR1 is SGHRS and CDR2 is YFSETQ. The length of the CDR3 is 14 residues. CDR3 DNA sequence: TGCGCCAGCAGTTCCTCAGGGGGCAACACTGAAGCTTTCTTT. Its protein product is CASSSSGGNTEAFF.

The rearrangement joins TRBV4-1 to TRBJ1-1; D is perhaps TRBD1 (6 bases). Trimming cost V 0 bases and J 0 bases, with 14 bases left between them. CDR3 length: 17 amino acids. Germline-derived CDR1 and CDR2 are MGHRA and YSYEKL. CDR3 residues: CASSQDPRQALNTEAFF. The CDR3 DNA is TGCGCCAGCAGCCAAGATCCAAGACAGGCCCTGAACACTGAAGCTTTCTTT.

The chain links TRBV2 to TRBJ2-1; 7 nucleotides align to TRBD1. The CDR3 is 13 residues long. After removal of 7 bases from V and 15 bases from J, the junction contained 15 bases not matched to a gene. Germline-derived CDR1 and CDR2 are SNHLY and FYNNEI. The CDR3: CASKTPDRVQGFF. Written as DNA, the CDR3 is TGTGCCAGCAAAACCCCAGACAGGGTTCAAGGGTTCTTC. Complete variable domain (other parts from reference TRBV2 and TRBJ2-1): EPEVTQTPSHQVTQMGQEVILRCVPISNHLYFYWYRQILGQKVEFLVSFYNNEISEKSEIFDDQFSVERPDGSNFTLKIRSTKLEDSAMYFCASKTPDRVQGFFGPGTRLTVL.

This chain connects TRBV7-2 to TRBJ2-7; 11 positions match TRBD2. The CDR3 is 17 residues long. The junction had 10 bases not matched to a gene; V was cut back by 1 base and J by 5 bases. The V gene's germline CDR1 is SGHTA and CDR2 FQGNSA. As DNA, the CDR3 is TGTGCCAGCAGCTTAGGGGTGGTAGCGGGGGGGCGCGACGAGCAGTACTTC. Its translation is CASSLGVVAGGRDEQYF. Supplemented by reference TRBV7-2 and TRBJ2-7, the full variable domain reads GAGVSQSPSNKVTEKGKDVELRCDPISGHTALYWYRQSLGQGLEFLIYFQGNSAPDKSGLPSDRFSAERTGGSVSTLTIQRTQQEDSAVYLCASSLGVVAGGRDEQYFGPGTRLTVT.

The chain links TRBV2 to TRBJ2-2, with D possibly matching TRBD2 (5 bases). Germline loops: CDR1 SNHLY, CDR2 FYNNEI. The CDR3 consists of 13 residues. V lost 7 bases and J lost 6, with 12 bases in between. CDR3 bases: TGTGCCAGCACCACCTGGAGGCCCGGGGAGCTGTTTTTT. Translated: CASTTWRPGELFF.

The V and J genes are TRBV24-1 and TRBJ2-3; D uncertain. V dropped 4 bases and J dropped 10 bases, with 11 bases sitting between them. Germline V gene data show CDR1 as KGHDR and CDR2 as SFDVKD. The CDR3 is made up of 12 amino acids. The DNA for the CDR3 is TGTGCCACCAGTGACACAAAATACGCGCAGTATTTT. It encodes CATSDTKYAQYF.

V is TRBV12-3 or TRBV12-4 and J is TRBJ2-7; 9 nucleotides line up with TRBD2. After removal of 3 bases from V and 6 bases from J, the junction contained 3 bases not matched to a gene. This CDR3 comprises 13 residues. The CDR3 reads CASSLASGTEQYF. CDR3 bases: TGTGCCAGCAGTTTGGCTAGCGGGACCGAGCAGTACTTC.

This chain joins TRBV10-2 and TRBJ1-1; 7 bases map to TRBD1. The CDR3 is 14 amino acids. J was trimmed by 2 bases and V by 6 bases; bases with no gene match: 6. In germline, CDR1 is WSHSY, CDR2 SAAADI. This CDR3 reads CASSVTGANTEAFF. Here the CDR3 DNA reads TGCGCCAGCAGCGTCACAGGGGCCAACACTGAAGCTTTCTTT.

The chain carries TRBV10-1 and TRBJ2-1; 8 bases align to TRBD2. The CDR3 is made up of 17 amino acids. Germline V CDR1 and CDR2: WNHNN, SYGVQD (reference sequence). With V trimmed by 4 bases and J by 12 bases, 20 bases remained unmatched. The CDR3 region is CASSGSRSGSDSRLQFF. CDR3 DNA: TGCGCCAGCAGTGGATCCCGGAGCGGGAGTGATAGTAGGTTGCAGTTCTTC.

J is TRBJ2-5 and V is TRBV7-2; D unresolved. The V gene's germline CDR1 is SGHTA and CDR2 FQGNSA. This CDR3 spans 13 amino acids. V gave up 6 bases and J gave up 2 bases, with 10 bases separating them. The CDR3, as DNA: TGTGCCAGCAGTTTAAGCCCACAAGAGACCCAGTACTTC. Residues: CASSLSPQETQYF.

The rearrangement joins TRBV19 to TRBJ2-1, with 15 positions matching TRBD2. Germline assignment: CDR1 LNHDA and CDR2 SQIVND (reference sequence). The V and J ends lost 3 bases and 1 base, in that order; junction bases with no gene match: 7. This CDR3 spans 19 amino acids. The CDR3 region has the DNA TGTGCCAGTAGTATGGGACTAGCGGGGGGCTTTGGGTCCTACAATGAGCAGTTCTTC. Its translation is CASSMGLAGGFGSYNEQFF.

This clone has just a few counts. The CDR3 loop is CASSSVDTQYF. The DNA of the CDR3 is TGTGCCAGCAGCTCGGTAGATACGCAGTATTTT. The rearrangement uses TRBV12-3 or TRBV12-4 and TRBJ2-3; no definite D call. Trimming took off 6 bases at V and 5 bases at J, with 6 bases between the two ends. CDR3 length equals 11 residues.

Here the CDR3 reads CASSQGSQETQYF. The CDR3 DNA sequence: TGCGCCAGCAGCCAGGGGAGCCAAGAGACCCAGTACTTC. The gene calls are TRBV4-1 and TRBJ2-5; tentatively, D is TRBD2 (5 bases). V lost 3 bases, J lost 1 base, and 6 bases lay in between. The germline V gene has CDR1 MGHRA and CDR2 YSYEKL. This CDR3 has 13 amino acids.

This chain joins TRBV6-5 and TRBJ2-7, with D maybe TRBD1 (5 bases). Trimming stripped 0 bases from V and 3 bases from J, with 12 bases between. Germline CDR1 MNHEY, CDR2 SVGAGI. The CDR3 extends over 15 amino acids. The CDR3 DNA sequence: TGTGCCAGCAGTTACTCAAACACAGGAGACTACGAGCAGTACTTC. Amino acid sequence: CASSYSNTGDYEQYF.

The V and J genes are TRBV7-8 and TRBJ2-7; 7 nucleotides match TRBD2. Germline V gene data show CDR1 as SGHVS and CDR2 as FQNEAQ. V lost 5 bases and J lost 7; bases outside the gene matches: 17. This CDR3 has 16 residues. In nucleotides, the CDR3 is TGTGCCAGCAGCCCCCCCCTTCGGGAGGCTGTAGGTGAGCAGTACTTC. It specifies CASSPPLREAVGEQYF.

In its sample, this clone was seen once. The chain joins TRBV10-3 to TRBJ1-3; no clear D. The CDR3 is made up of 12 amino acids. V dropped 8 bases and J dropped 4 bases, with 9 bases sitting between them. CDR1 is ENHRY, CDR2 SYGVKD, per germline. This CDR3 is CAIGQAGNTIYF. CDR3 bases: TGTGCCATCGGTCAGGCCGGAAACACCATATATTTT.

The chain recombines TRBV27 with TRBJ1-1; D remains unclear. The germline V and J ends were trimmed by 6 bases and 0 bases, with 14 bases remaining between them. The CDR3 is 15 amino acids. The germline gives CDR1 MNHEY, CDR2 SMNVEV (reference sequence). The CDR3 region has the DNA TGTGCCAGCAGGTTAGGCGGACTTTTGAACACTGAAGCTTTCTTT. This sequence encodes CASRLGGLLNTEAFF.

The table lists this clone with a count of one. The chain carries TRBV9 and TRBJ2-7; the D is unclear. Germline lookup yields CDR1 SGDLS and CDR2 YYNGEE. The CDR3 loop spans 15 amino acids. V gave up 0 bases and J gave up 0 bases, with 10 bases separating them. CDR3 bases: TGTGCCAGCAGCGTAGGAGCAGGTAGCTCCTACGAGCAGTACTTC. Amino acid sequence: CASSVGAGSSYEQYF.

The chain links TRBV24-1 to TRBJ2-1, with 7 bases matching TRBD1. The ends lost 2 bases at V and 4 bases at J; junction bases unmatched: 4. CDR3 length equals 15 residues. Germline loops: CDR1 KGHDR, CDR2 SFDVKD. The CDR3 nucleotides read TGTGCCACCAGTGATTCCGGGACAGATTACAATGAGCAGTTCTTC. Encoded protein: CATSDSGTDYNEQFF.

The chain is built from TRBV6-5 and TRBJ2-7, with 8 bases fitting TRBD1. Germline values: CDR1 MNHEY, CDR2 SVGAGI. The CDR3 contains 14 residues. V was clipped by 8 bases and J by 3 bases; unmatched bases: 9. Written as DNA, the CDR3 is TGTGCCAGCCGTTTGCGACAGGGGAACTACGAGCAGTACTTC. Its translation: CASRLRQGNYEQYF.